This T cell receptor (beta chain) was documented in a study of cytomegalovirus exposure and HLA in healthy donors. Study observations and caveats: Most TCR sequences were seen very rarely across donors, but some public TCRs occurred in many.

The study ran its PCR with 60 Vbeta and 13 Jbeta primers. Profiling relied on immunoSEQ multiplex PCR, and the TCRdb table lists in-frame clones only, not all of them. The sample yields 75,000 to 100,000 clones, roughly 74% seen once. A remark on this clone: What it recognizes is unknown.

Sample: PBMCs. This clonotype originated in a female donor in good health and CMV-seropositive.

The chain's CDR3 is CASSSGGSSEQYF. The DNA of the CDR3 is TGTGCCAGCAGCTCTGGGGGCAGTAGCGAGCAGTACTTC. V is TRBV7-3 and J is TRBJ2-7, with D perhaps TRBD1 (6 bases). The ends were cut back, 4 bases at V and 6 bases at J, with 13 bases in the middle. The CDR3 spans 13 residues. Germline CDR1 SGHTA, CDR2 FQGTGA.